The clone carrying this T cell receptor beta chain has just one count. Its matching antigen is unknown. Compared with germline, one end of the junction differs, possibly owing to a read error. A primer in the constant region served to generate TCR beta cDNA from roughly 520 ng of total RNA. Investigators got TCR beta libraries out of three nested multiplex PCR rounds, done with slightly modified ARM-PCR. Forward primers for TRBV1-TRBV30 and a C-beta reverse primer served the first two PCR rounds, at 10 cycles each. TCRdb re-analysed the multiplex PCR reads in MiXCR, keeping a single row per CDR3 protein. The table has about 30,000 distinct CDR3 sequences, around 66% seen once. Scientists recovered RNA and DNA together from approximately 20-30 mg of unsorted bulk tissue. The data were taken from a study of tumor-infiltrating lymphocytes in primary liver carcinoma. Whole-study context: About 3.65 to 7.13 million productive TCRbeta reads were obtained from the samples, with similar numbers across tissue types. General study results and limits: Tumor samples exhibited a significantly greater top-250-clone fraction than blood samples (p = 0.039).

This CDR3 is 14 amino acids long. Germline CDR1 and CDR2: SGHNT and YENEEA. The clonotype comes from a woman in her twenties or thirties with primary liver carcinoma and hepatitis B virus infection. What was sequenced was liver tumor tissue from sampling region 3. Subset in this sample: tumor region T3, left-lateral pole. The chain has TRBV11-3 and TRBJ2-3, with D uncertain. The DNA of the CDR3 is TGTGGCAGCAGCTTAGATCCGTACAGTTTCACCCCCTCTTTC. It codes for CGSSLDPYSFTPSF.